This TCR beta chain was found in a study of blood T cell repertoires in COVID-19. Clones were read by immunoSEQ multiplex PCR, and TCRdb kept only the in-frame ones, dropping some. The sample gives about 240,000 clones, 80% to 95% of which show up once; about 0.8% is in the top ten. Germline CDR1 is MNHEY and CDR2 is SVGAGI. CDR3 length equals 13 residues. The germline V and J ends were trimmed by 4 bases and 15 bases, with 19 bases remaining between them. V is TRBV6-5 and J is TRBJ2-1; maybe TRBD2 (7 bases). The sequenced sample was peripheral blood. This TCR derives from a man aged 30-40 years with COVID-19, enrolled during active disease. CDR3 in DNA: TGTGCCAGCAGTTCGTCCCTAGGCGGGGGCCCGTTCTTC. Translating it yields CASSSSLGGGPFF.